This T cell receptor (beta chain) was observed in a study of cytomegalovirus exposure and HLA in healthy donors. The CDR3 is 12 residues long. V was clipped by 4 bases and J by 9 bases; unmatched bases: 3. Germline-derived CDR1 and CDR2 are SGHTA and FQGNSA. This clone was recorded a few times. PCR involved 60 Vbeta and 13 Jbeta primers. Using immunoSEQ multiplex PCR, the repertoire was profiled, and TCRdb retains in-frame clones only, with some absent. The sample includes approximately 110,000 clones, about 70% of them seen just once. Sequenced material: PBMCs. This chain joins TRBV7-2 and TRBJ1-5; 7 bases are a match to TRBD1. This TCR came from a woman between 40 and 55 years old in good health and CMV-seronegative. The CDR3 is CASSSQGVPQHF. DNA for the CDR3: TGTGCCAGCAGCTCGCAGGGGGTGCCCCAGCATTTT.